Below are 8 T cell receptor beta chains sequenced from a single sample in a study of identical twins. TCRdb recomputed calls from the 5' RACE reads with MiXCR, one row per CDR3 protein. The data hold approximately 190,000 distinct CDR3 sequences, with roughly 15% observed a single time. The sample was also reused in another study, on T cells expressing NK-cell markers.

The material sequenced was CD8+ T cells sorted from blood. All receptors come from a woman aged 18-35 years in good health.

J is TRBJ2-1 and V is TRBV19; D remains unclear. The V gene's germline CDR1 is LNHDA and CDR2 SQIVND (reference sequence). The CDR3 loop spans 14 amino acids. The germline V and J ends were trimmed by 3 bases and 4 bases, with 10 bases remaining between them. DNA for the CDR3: TGTGCCAGTAGTATTACAGTCTCTTACAATGAGCAGTTCTTC. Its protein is CASSITVSYNEQFF. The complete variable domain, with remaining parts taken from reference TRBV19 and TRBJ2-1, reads DGGITQSPKYLFRKEGQNVTLSCEQNLNHDAMYWYRQDPGQGLRLIYYSQIVNDFQKGDIAEGYSVSREKKESFPLTVTSAQKNPTAFYLCASSITVSYNEQFFGPGTRLTVL.

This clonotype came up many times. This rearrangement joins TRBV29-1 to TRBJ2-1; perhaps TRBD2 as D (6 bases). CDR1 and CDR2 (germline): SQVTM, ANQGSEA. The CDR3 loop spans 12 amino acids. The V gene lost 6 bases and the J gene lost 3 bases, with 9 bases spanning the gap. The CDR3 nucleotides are TGCAGCGTCCCCGGGGGCTACAATGAGCAGTTCTTC. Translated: CSVPGGYNEQFF.

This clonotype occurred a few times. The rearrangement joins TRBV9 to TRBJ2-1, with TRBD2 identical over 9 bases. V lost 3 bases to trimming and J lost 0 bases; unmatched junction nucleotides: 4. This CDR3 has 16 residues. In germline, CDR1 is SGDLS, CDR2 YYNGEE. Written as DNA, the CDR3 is TGTGCCAGCAGCGGTAGCGGGGGCAGCTCCTACAATGAGCAGTTCTTC. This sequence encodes CASSGSGGSSYNEQFF.

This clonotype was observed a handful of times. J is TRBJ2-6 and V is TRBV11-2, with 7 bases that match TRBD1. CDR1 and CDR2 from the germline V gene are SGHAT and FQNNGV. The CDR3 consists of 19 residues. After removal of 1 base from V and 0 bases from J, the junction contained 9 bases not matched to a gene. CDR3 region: CASSLGFGTVRSGANVLTF. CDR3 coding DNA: TGTGCCAGCAGCTTAGGATTCGGGACAGTTCGCTCTGGGGCCAACGTCCTGACTTTC.

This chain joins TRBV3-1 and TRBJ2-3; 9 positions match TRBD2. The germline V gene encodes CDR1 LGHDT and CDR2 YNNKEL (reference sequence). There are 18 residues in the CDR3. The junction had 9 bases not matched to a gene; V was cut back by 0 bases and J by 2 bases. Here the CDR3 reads CASSQDTLAGPNTDTQYF. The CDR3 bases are TGTGCCAGCAGCCAAGATACGCTAGCGGGACCTAACACAGATACGCAGTATTTT.

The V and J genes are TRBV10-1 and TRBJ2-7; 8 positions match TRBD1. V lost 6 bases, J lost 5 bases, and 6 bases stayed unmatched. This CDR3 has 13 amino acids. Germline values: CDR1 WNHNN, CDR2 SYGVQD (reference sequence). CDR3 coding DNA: TGCGCCAGCAGCCGGGACAGGTCGAACGAGCAGTACTTC. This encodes CASSRDRSNEQYF.

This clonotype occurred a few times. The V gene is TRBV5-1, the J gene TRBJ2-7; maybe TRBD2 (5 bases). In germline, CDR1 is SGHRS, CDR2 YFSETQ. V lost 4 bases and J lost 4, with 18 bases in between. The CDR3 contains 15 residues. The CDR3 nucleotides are TGCGCCAGCAGCCACTCGGCGGGTCAGGTTTACGAGCAGTACTTC. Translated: CASSHSAGQVYEQYF.

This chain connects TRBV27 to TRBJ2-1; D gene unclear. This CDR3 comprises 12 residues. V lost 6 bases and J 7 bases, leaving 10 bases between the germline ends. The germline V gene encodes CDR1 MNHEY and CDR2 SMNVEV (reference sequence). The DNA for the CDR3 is TGTGCCAGCAGCCGAGGTAGGAATGAGCAGTTCTTC. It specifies CASSRGRNEQFF.